This T cell receptor beta chain comes out of a study of blood T cells in healthy people across ages. It was with a sample-barcoded 5' primer and a J-beta primer mix that a second PCR of roughly 7 to 12 cycles was run. MiXCR, applied by TCRdb to the 5' RACE reads, yields one record per CDR3 protein. The sample lists about 650,000 distinct CDR3 sequences; about 51% were seen once. Germline V lookup: CDR1 MDHEN, CDR2 SYDVKM. This CDR3 region has 14 residues. Trimming pared 7 bases from V and 5 bases from J, leaving 17 bases between. This clonotype turned up a few times. Total RNA, at least 6 micrograms per sample, was extracted from PBMCs.

Sequences were obtained from blood. This TCR was recovered from a woman of 80 years or more in good health. The chain is built from TRBV28 and TRBJ2-5; D possibly corresponds to TRBD2 (7 bases). The CDR3 region has the DNA TGTGCCAGCACACAAGCGGGACAAAAGGAGACCCAGTACTTC. It codes for CASTQAGQKETQYF.